Each of the 27 T cell receptor beta chains below was sequenced from the same sample in a study of T cell responses to AZD1222 COVID-19 vaccine. Only in-frame clones appear in the TCRdb table, and some are missing; sequencing was by immunoSEQ multiplex PCR. The top ten hold under 3% of the sample, which has under 130,000 clones, around 89% seen once. The source was peripheral blood, collected on day 0 of AZD1222 vaccination. The receptors shown here come from an adult in good health.

The rearrangement joins TRBV11-2 to TRBJ2-3; D gene uncertain. Germline-derived CDR1 and CDR2 are SGHAT and FQNNGV. V lost 1 base and J lost 3, with 14 bases in between. The CDR3 extends over 16 amino acids. The CDR3 here is CASSLVAAEGTDTQYF. For the CDR3, the DNA is TGTGCCAGCAGCTTAGTGGCGGCCGAAGGAACAGATACGCAGTATTTT.

V and J are TRBV5-1 and TRBJ2-5; 10 bases are a match to TRBD2. Trimming cost V 6 bases and J 0 bases; bases outside gene matches: 14. The CDR3 is 18 amino acids. CDR1 and CDR2 (germline): SGHRS, YFSETQ. CDR3 sequence: CASTRAASGGPYQETQYF. CDR3 bases: TGCGCCAGCACCCGAGCGGCTAGCGGGGGACCGTACCAAGAGACCCAGTACTTC.

The V gene is TRBV20-1, the J gene TRBJ2-1; tentatively, D is TRBD2 (6 bases). Germline V lookup: CDR1 DFQATT, CDR2 SNEGSKA (reference sequence). The CDR3 spans 11 residues. V lost 6 bases, J lost 12 bases, and 15 bases lay in between. Here the CDR3 DNA reads TGCAGTGCGTTAGCGGCCTCCGGGCAGTTCTTC. Protein sequence: CSALAASGQFF.

This rearrangement joins TRBV19 to TRBJ2-7; D call uncertain. V was shortened by 3 bases and J by 2 bases, with 17 bases between the two germline ends. The germline CDR1 and CDR2 sequences are LNHDA and SQIVND (reference sequence). The CDR3 totals 16 residues. CDR3 in amino acids: CASSIGLVEATYEQYF. Written as DNA, the CDR3 is TGTGCCAGTAGTATTGGCCTAGTCGAAGCAACCTACGAGCAGTACTTC.

J is TRBJ2-1 and V is TRBV19, with TRBD2 matching over 11 bases. The trim removed 5 bases at V and 8 bases at J, leaving 8 bases unmatched. The CDR3 runs to 15 residues. Germline V gene data show CDR1 as LNHDA and CDR2 as SQIVND (reference sequence). The CDR3 DNA reads as TGTGCCAGTAGTTTAGCGGGGGGGCTTAGAGATGAGCAGTTCTTC. This translates into CASSLAGGLRDEQFF.

V usage is TRBV2 and J usage is TRBJ1-1, with unresolved D. Germline V gene lookup returns CDR1 SNHLY and CDR2 FYNNEI. Trimming removed 7 bases at V and 8 bases at J, with 17 bases between. CDR3 length: 13 amino acids. CDR3 sequence reads: CASMLGSGGEAFF. The CDR3 nucleotides read TGTGCCAGCATGCTGGGGTCGGGAGGAGAAGCTTTCTTT.

The chain joins TRBV25-1 to TRBJ2-1; the match to TRBD2 covers 8 bases. With V trimmed by 7 bases and J by 13 bases, 9 bases remained unmatched. Germline CDR1 MGHDK, CDR2 SYGVNS. The CDR3 is made up of 12 amino acids. CDR3 in amino acids: CASTKERGGQFF. The CDR3 DNA reads TGTGCCAGCACCAAAGAACGGGGGGGACAGTTCTTC.

The V gene is TRBV7-9, the J gene TRBJ2-7; the match to TRBD1 covers 8 bases. Germline CDR1 and CDR2: SEHNR and FQNEAQ (reference sequence). This CDR3 is 12 amino acids long. The V segment lost 8 bases and the J segment 3 bases; nucleotides outside the gene matches: 3. This CDR3 is CASDGQGYEQYF. The CDR3 DNA reads TGTGCCAGCGACGGACAGGGCTACGAGCAGTACTTC.

The chain combines TRBV5-1 with TRBJ1-4; 10 nucleotides align to TRBD1. Germline V gene lookup returns CDR1 SGHRS and CDR2 YFSETQ. The CDR3 sequence is 16 residues long. Trimming at V came to 4 bases and at J to 0 bases, leaving 3 bases not matched to a gene. The CDR3 reads CASSRGQGATNEKLFF. Written as DNA, the CDR3 is TGCGCCAGCAGCCGTGGACAGGGGGCAACTAATGAAAAACTGTTTTTT.

V is TRBV5-4 and J is TRBJ2-3; D unclear. Looked up from germline, CDR1 is SGHNT and CDR2 is YYREEE (reference sequence). V lost 4 bases and J 2 bases, leaving 8 bases between the germline ends. CDR3 length: 13 residues. CDR3 coding DNA: TGTGCCAGCAGCATGACTGTCACAGATACGCAGTATTTT. This sequence encodes CASSMTVTDTQYF.

The chain's CDR3 is CASSSTHRGEQFF. The CDR3 DNA reads TGTGCCAGCAGCTCCACACACAGGGGTGAGCAGTTCTTC. The V and J genes are TRBV11-1 and TRBJ2-1, with 7 bases aligning to TRBD1. After removal of 4 bases from V and 9 bases from J, the junction contained 6 bases not matched to a gene. This CDR3 comprises 13 residues. The germline gives CDR1 SGHAT, CDR2 FQDESV (reference sequence).

The V and J genes are TRBV9 and TRBJ2-2; 7 nucleotides match TRBD2. The germline gives CDR1 SGDLS, CDR2 YYNGEE. With 0 bases clipped from V and 1 base from J, the junction kept 0 bases outside the gene matches. The CDR3 sequence is 15 residues long. As DNA, the CDR3 is TGTGCCAGCAGCGTAGCGGGGGGGAACACCGGGGAGCTGTTTTTT. Its protein product is CASSVAGGNTGELFF.

The J gene is TRBJ1-5, the V gene TRBV28; D ambiguous. Trimming removed 8 bases at V and 6 bases at J, with 14 bases between. The CDR3 length is 13 residues. Germline lookup yields CDR1 MDHEN and CDR2 SYDVKM. DNA for the CDR3: TGTGCCAGCCTTGGAGGGTTGGGTCAGCCCCAGCATTTT. Its protein is CASLGGLGQPQHF.

The table lists this clone with a few counts. V usage is TRBV6-5 and J usage is TRBJ2-2; 11 bases are a match to TRBD1. The CDR3 consists of 15 residues. Trimming cost V 5 bases and J 7 bases; bases outside gene matches: 6. CDR1 is MNHEY and CDR2 is SVGAGI in the germline V gene. CDR3 in DNA: TGTGCCAGCAGTATTCGGACAGGGGGCTTCGGGGAGCTGTTTTTT. This sequence encodes CASSIRTGGFGELFF.

The chain combines TRBV27 with TRBJ2-5, with 13 bases matching TRBD2. Germline CDR1 and CDR2: MNHEY and SMNVEV (reference sequence). The CDR3 runs 16 residues. With V trimmed by 5 bases and J by 4 bases, 7 bases remained unmatched. CDR3 nucleotide sequence: TGTGCCAGCAGTCCACCGGGACTAGCGGGATTAGAGACCCAGTACTTC. This encodes CASSPPGLAGLETQYF.

The chain links TRBV19 to TRBJ1-2; D may be TRBD1 (5 bases). Trimming left V 5 bases short and J 3 bases short, with 16 bases between. Germline values: CDR1 LNHDA, CDR2 SQIVND (reference sequence). The CDR3 extends over 15 amino acids. This chain's CDR3 is CASSLGSGPDYGYTF. The CDR3 DNA sequence: TGTGCCAGTAGTCTCGGATCGGGGCCTGACTATGGCTACACCTTC.

V usage is TRBV3-1 (or the pseudogene TRBV3-2) and J usage is TRBJ1-5, with 8 bases matching TRBD1. CDR1 is LGHDT, CDR2 YNNKEL, per germline (reference sequence). The CDR3 is 15 residues long. The V and J ends lost 4 bases and 4 bases, in that order; junction bases with no gene match: 6. The DNA of the CDR3 is TGTGCCAGCAGCCCACGGACAGGGTTAAATCAGCCCCAGCATTTT. This gives the protein CASSPRTGLNQPQHF.

CDR3 loop: CASSLAGSRKGSPLHF. CDR3 bases: TGTGCCAGCAGTTTGGCGGGCAGCCGAAAAGGTTCACCCCTCCACTTT. This chain joins TRBV28 and TRBJ1-6; D is ambiguous. Germline CDR1 is MDHEN and CDR2 is SYDVKM. This CDR3 has 16 amino acids. Trimming cost V 3 bases and J 9 bases, with 18 bases left between them. Complete variable domain (other parts from reference TRBV28 and TRBJ1-6): DVKVTQSSRYLVKRTGEKVFLECVQDMDHENMFWYRQDPGLGLRLIYFSYDVKMKEKGDIPEGYSVSREKKERFSLILESASTNQTSMYLCASSLAGSRKGSPLHFGNGTRLTVT.

About this clone: The same CDR3 also results from other DNA sequences found in this sample. The genes are TRBV3-1 (or the pseudogene TRBV3-2) and TRBJ2-7, with D uncertain. Germline CDR1 LGHDT, CDR2 YNNKEL (reference sequence). CDR3 length equals 11 residues. V gave up 1 base and J gave up 6 bases, with 4 bases separating them. Written as DNA, the CDR3 is TGTGCCAGCAGCCAAGCAACCGAGCAGTACTTC. It encodes CASSQATEQYF.

This rearrangement joins TRBV19 to TRBJ1-2; maybe TRBD1 (5 bases). Trimming cost V 5 bases and J 8 bases, with 24 bases left between them. CDR1 is LNHDA and CDR2 is SQIVND in the germline V gene (reference sequence). The CDR3 sequence is 16 residues long. DNA of the CDR3: TGTGCCAGTAGTGATCCTTCCGTTGGGGCCCTCGGGGGCTACACCTTC. This sequence encodes CASSDPSVGALGGYTF.

V usage is TRBV19 and J usage is TRBJ2-2, with TRBD2 matching over 7 bases. The CDR3 covers 16 residues. Trimming at V came to 1 base and at J to 2 bases, leaving 4 bases not matched to a gene. Germline lookup yields CDR1 LNHDA and CDR2 SQIVND (reference sequence). In DNA, the CDR3 is TGTGCCAGTAGTATAGGGGGGGACTACAACACCGGGGAGCTGTTTTTT. Translation: CASSIGGDYNTGELFF.

CDR3 loop: CASTSTGSRTEAFF. CDR3 DNA sequence: TGTGCCAGCACCTCGACAGGGAGTCGGACTGAAGCTTTCTTT. The V call is TRBV7-9, the J call TRBJ1-1; 7 bases are a match to TRBD1. This CDR3 comprises 14 residues. Germline V gives CDR1 SEHNR, CDR2 FQNEAQ (reference sequence). Unmatched junction bases numbered 10, after V lost 7 bases and J lost 5 bases.

The chain recombines TRBV5-1 with TRBJ2-7; 7 bases fit TRBD1. The V segment lost 4 bases and the J segment 5 bases; nucleotides outside the gene matches: 18. The germline gives CDR1 SGHRS, CDR2 YFSETQ. This CDR3 spans 17 amino acids. This CDR3 is CASSRTPDREGLDEQYF. CDR3 nucleotides: TGCGCCAGCAGCCGGACGCCCGACAGGGAAGGTTTAGACGAGCAGTACTTC.

The chain employs TRBV29-1 and TRBJ2-5; TRBD2 aligns across 13 bases. J was trimmed by 4 bases and V by 6 bases; bases with no gene match: 20. CDR1 and CDR2 from the germline V gene are SQVTM and ANQGSEA. The CDR3 spans 19 residues. In DNA form, the CDR3 reads TGCAGCGTCTATACAAGGACTAGCGGGAGTTTGTACCAACTAGAGACCCAGTACTTC. Translating it yields CSVYTRTSGSLYQLETQYF.

The chain is built from TRBV2 and TRBJ1-6, with D hard to call. V was clipped by 7 bases and J by 6 bases, with 10 bases between them. CDR1 is SNHLY and CDR2 is FYNNEI in the germline V gene. This CDR3 region has 13 residues. CDR3 sequence: CASKIGPNSPLHF. The CDR3 DNA reads TGTGCCAGCAAAATCGGACCTAATTCACCCCTCCACTTT.

In its sample, this clone was seen once. The rearrangement uses TRBV7-2 and TRBJ1-5; D uncertain. V was cut by 2 bases and J by 6 bases, with 5 bases left in between. The CDR3 covers 12 residues. Per germline, CDR1 SGHTA and CDR2 FQGNSA. CDR3 amino acids: CASSLISQPQHF. CDR3 DNA sequence: TGTGCCAGCAGCTTAATAAGTCAGCCCCAGCATTTT.

The rearrangement uses TRBV19 and TRBJ1-2, with 7 bases matching TRBD1. V gave up 7 bases and J gave up 7 bases; unmatched junction bases: 18. The CDR3 consists of 16 residues. Looked up from germline, CDR1 is LNHDA and CDR2 is SQIVND (reference sequence). The CDR3 nucleotides are TGTGCCAGTAACCCGATCGGTGAGGGGGCGATGGGTGGCTACACCTTC. Residues: CASNPIGEGAMGGYTF. Based on the CDR3 plus reference TRBV19 and TRBJ1-2, the full variable domain is DGGITQSPKYLFRKEGQNVTLSCEQNLNHDAMYWYRQDPGQGLRLIYYSQIVNDFQKGDIAEGYSVSREKKESFPLTVTSAQKNPTAFYLCASNPIGEGAMGGYTFGSGTRLTVV.